This T cell receptor beta chain comes out of a study of T cell responses to AZD1222 COVID-19 vaccine. Findings of the study overall: Donors, mostly white British, included more females; clonal diversity was possibly underestimated. The study found Spike-specific TCR breadth and depth rose after two AZD1222 doses. Nearly half of spike-specific TCRs reportedly target unmutated variant regions.

Germline loops: CDR1 SNHLY, CDR2 FYNNEI. CDR3 length equals 12 residues. V gave up 2 bases and J gave up 2 bases, with 3 bases separating them. Produced via immunoSEQ multiplex PCR; TCRdb's table is partial and in-frame only. The sample has some 170,000 clones, 92% seen once. Turning to this clone: Its antigen is unknown.

Sequenced here: peripheral blood, sampled 28 days after the second AZD1222 dose. The chain uses TRBV2 and TRBJ1-2; no clear D. The sequence came from an adult who received the AZD1222 COVID-19 vaccine. As DNA, the CDR3 is TGTGCCAGCAGTGAACAGAACTATGGCTACACCTTC. Translation gives CASSEQNYGYTF.